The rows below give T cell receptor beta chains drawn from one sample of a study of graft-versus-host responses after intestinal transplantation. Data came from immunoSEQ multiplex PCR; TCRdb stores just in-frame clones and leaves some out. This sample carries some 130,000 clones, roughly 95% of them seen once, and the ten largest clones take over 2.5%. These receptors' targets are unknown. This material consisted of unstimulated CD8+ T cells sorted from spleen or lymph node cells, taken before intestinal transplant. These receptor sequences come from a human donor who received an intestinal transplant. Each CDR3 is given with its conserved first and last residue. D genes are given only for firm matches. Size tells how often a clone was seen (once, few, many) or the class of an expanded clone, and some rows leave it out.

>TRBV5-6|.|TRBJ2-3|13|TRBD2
CASSLAGADTQYF
TGTGCCAGCAGCTTAGCGGGAGCAGATACGCAGTATTTT
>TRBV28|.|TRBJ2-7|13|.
CAGSPWGAYEQYF
TGTGCCGGATCTCCCTGGGGGGCCTACGAGCAGTACTTC
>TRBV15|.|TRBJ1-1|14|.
CATGSNLGSGEAFF
TGTGCCACCGGATCTAATTTAGGGTCTGGTGAAGCTTTCTTT
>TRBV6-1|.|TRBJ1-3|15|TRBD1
CASSKGATTGNTIYF
TGTGCCAGCAGTAAGGGGGCAACTACAGGAAACACCATATATTTT
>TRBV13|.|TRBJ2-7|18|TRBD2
CASSSRGSGTLFQGEQYF
TGTGCCAGCAGCTCCCGGGGTAGCGGGACCCTCTTTCAGGGGGAGCAGTACTTC
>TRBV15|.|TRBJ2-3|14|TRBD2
CATRGGRATDTQYF
TGTGCCACCAGGGGGGGGAGGGCCACAGATACGCAGTATTTT
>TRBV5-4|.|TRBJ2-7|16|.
CASSGYGGDSSYEQYF
TGTGCCAGCAGCGGATACGGGGGAGACAGCTCCTACGAGCAGTACTTC
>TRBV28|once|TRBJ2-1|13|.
CASSLGGRDEQFF
TGTGCCAGCAGTTTAGGGGGACGGGATGAGCAGTTCTTC
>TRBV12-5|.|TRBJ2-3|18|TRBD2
CASGLAPSGTDNTDTQYF
TGTGCTAGTGGTTTGGCCCCTAGCGGGACGGACAACACAGATACGCAGTATTTT
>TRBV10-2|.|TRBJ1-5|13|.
CASGSVGDQPQHF
TGCGCCAGCGGAAGTGTAGGGGATCAGCCCCAGCATTTT
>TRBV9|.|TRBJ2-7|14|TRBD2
CASSATSAVYEQYF
TGTGCCAGCAGCGCCACTAGCGCCGTCTACGAGCAGTACTTC
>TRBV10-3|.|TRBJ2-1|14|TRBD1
CAISEPDRGREQFF
TGTGCCATCAGTGAGCCGGACAGGGGGCGGGAGCAGTTCTTC
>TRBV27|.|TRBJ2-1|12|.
CASAPTSNEQFF
TGTGCCAGCGCCCCGACTAGCAATGAGCAGTTCTTC
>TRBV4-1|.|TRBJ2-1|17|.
CASSQWGSRDTYNEQFF
TGCGCCAGCAGCCAATGGGGGTCCCGGGACACGTACAATGAGCAGTTCTTC
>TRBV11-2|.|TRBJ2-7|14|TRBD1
CASSLGQGGYEQYF
TGTGCCAGCAGCTTGGGACAGGGGGGATACGAGCAGTACTTC
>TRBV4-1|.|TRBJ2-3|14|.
CASSPTVSTDTQYF
TGCGCCAGCAGCCCGACAGTTAGCACAGATACGCAGTATTTT
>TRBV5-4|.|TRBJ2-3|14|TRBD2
CASSFGRESDTQYF
TGTGCCAGCAGCTTCGGGAGGGAAAGTGATACGCAGTATTTT
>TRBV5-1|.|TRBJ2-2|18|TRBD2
CASSWPRTSGRFSGELFF
TGCGCCAGCAGCTGGCCGCGGACTAGCGGGAGGTTCTCCGGGGAGCTGTTTTTT
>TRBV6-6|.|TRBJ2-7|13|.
CASSYSTGYEQYF
TGTGCCAGCAGTTACTCGACAGGATACGAGCAGTACTTC
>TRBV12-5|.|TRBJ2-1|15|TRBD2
CASGPLGGSYNEQFF
TGTGCTAGTGGTCCCCTGGGCGGGAGCTACAATGAGCAGTTCTTC
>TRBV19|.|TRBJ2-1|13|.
CASSIVRNNEQFF
TGTGCCAGTAGTATAGTTAGGAACAATGAGCAGTTCTTC
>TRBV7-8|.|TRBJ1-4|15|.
CASSRGYGSGEKLFF
TGTGCCAGCAGCCGGGGGTACGGAAGTGGGGAAAAACTGTTTTTT
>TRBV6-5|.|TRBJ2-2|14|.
CASSYQKRTGELFF
TGTGCCAGCAGTTACCAAAAGCGCACCGGGGAGCTGTTTTTT
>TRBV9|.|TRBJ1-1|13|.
CASSGDPPWEAFF
TGTGCCAGCAGCGGCGACCCTCCATGGGAAGCTTTCTTT
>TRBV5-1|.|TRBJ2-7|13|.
CASSLGSSYEQYF
TGCGCCAGCAGCTTGGGCAGCTCCTACGAGCAGTACTTC
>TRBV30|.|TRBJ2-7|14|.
CAWSVNGRTYEQYF
TGTGCCTGGAGTGTAAACGGCAGAACCTACGAGCAGTACTTC
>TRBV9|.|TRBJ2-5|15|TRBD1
CASSVAVTGEETQYF
TGTGCCAGCAGCGTAGCCGTAACAGGGGAAGAGACCCAGTACTTC
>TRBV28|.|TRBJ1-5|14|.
CASSPGGGNQPQHF
TGTGCCAGCAGCCCCGGGGGGGGGAATCAGCCCCAGCATTTT
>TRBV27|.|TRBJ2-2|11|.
CASSFAGELFF
TGTGCCAGCAGTTTTGCCGGGGAGCTGTTTTTT
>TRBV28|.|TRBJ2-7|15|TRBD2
CASSGLAGTRDEQYF
TGTGCCAGCAGTGGACTAGCGGGAACTCGCGACGAGCAGTACTTC
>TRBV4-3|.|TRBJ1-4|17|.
CASSQDVGGPLNEKLFF
TGCGCCAGCAGCCAAGATGTAGGGGGACCCCTTAATGAAAAACTGTTTTTT
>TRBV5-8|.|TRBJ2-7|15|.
CASNHRAKAPYEQYF
TGTGCCAGCAACCACCGGGCTAAAGCCCCCTACGAGCAGTACTTC
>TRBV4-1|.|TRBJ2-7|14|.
CASSQAAGPYEQYF
TGCGCCAGCAGCCAAGCGGCGGGGCCCTACGAGCAGTACTTC
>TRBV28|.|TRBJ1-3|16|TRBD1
CASSLWGQGAGNTIYF
TGTGCCAGCAGTTTGTGGGGACAGGGAGCTGGAAACACCATATATTTT
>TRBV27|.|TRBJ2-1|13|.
CASSFRAYNEQFF
TGTGCCAGCAGTTTTCGGGCCTACAATGAGCAGTTCTTC
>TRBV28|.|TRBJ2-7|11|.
CASSLGYEQYF
TGTGCCAGCAGTCTCGGTTACGAGCAGTACTTC
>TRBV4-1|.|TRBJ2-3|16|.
CASSQVPSRSTDTQYF
TGCGCCAGCAGCCAAGTACCTAGCCGTAGCACAGATACGCAGTATTTT
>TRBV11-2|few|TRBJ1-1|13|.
CASSLGQNTEAFF
TGTGCCAGCAGCTTAGGGCAGAACACTGAAGCTTTCTTT
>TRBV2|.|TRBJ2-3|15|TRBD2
CASRVAGGQPDTQYF
TGTGCCAGCAGGGTAGCGGGAGGTCAGCCAGATACGCAGTATTTT
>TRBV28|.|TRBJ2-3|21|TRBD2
CASSLTTGLAGGQTSTDTQYF
TGTGCCAGCAGTTTAACTACGGGACTAGCGGGAGGACAAACTAGCACAGATACGCAGTATTTT
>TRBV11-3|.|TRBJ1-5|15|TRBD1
CASITRDRQAQPQHF
TGTGCCAGCATCACCCGGGACAGGCAGGCTCAGCCCCAGCATTTT
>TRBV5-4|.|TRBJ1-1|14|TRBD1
CASSPWTGNTEAFF
TGTGCCAGCAGCCCCTGGACAGGGAACACTGAAGCTTTCTTT
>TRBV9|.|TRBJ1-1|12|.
CASSGLQGVAFF
TGTGCCAGCAGCGGACTACAGGGAGTGGCTTTCTTT
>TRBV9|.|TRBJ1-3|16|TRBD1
CASSVVDRGKGNTIYF
TGTGCCAGCAGCGTAGTAGACAGGGGAAAAGGAAACACCATATATTTT
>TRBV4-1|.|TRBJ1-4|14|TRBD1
CASQGALKNEKLFF
TGCGCCAGTCAGGGGGCGTTAAAAAATGAAAAACTGTTTTTT
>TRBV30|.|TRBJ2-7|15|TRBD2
CAWSVGLAGAYEQYF
TGTGCCTGGAGTGTTGGCCTAGCGGGAGCCTACGAGCAGTACTTC
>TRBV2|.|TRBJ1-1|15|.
CASSEASGTYTEAFF
TGTGCCAGCAGTGAAGCATCCGGGACGTACACTGAAGCTTTCTTT
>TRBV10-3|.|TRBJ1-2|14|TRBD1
CAISDPGQAAGYTF
TGTGCCATCAGTGACCCGGGACAGGCGGCTGGCTACACCTTC
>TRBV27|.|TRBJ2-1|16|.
CASSPSSGETYNEQFF
TGTGCCAGCAGTCCGTCTTCAGGAGAGACCTACAATGAGCAGTTCTTC
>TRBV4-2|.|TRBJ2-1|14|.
CASSHYIDLREQFF
TGTGCCAGCAGCCATTATATCGACCTCCGGGAGCAGTTCTTC
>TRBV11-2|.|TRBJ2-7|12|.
CASSLRGNEQYF
TGTGCCAGCAGCCTTCGCGGGAACGAGCAGTACTTC
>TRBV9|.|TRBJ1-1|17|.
CASSVATRGETNTEAFF
TGTGCCAGCAGCGTAGCTACTCGAGGGGAGACGAACACTGAAGCTTTCTTT
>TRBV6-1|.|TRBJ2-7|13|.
CASSEGAGGEQYF
TGTGCCAGCAGTGAGGGGGCAGGGGGGGAGCAGTACTTC
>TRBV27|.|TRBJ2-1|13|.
CASSSSLYNEQFF
TGTGCCAGCAGTTCATCCTTATACAATGAGCAGTTCTTC
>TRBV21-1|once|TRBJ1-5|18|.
CASSKASVRDRINQPQHF
TGTGCCAGCAGCAAAGCAAGCGTCCGGGACAGGATCAATCAGCCCCAGCATTTT
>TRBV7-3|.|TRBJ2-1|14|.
CASSLGGPYNEQFF
TGTGCCAGCAGCTTAGGTGGCCCCTACAATGAGCAGTTCTTC
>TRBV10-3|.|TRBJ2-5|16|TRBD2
CAISEESGGTQETQYF
TGTGCCATCAGTGAGGAGTCGGGAGGGACCCAAGAGACCCAGTACTTC
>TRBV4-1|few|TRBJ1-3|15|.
CASSQVREREDTIYF
TGCGCCAGCAGCCAAGTCCGGGAAAGGGAGGACACCATATATTTT
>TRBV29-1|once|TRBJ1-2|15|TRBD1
CSVGPKQGARYGYTF
TGCAGCGTTGGACCGAAACAGGGGGCGCGCTATGGCTACACCTTC